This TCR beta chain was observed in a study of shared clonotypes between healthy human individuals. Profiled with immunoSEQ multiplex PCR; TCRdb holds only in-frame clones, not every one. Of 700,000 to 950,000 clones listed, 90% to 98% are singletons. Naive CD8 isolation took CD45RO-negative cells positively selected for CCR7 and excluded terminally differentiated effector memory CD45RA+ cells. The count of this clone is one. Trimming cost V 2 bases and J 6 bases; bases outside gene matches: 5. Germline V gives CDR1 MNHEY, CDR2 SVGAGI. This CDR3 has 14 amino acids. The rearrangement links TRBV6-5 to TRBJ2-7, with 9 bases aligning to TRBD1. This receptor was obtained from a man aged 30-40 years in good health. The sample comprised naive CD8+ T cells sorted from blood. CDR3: CASSYRDRASEQYF. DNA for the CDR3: TGTGCCAGCAGTTACAGGGACAGGGCTTCCGAGCAGTACTTC.